The clone carrying this T cell receptor beta chain has a single count. Its antigen is not identified. Any patient presenting with uncontrolled infection, other autoimmune disease, pregnancy or lactation was left out. This entry is derived from a study of T cells in Graves' hyperthyroidism and ophthalmopathy. At the level of the study: Peripheral blood samples were taken at initial diagnosis, prior to any treatment.

TCR beta CDR3 region amplification was performed from RNA transcripts. A first-round RT-PCR of the TCR CDR3 used the HTBI primer set. TCRdb independently ran MiXCR on the multiplex PCR reads; one entry per CDR3 protein. The sample lists approximately 610,000 distinct CDR3 sequences; roughly 14% were seen once. The CDR3 sequence is 12 residues long. Germline CDR1 and CDR2: MNHEY and SVGEGT. After removal of 6 bases from V and 10 bases from J, the junction contained 3 bases not matched to a gene. Study outcomes and limitations: Also found in blood were most expanded thyroid clonotypes above 0.001. By a 13 V-J model, ophthalmopathy was set apart from stable hyperthyroidism.

The receptor was derived from a woman in her thirties or forties with Graves' ophthalmopathy. The specimen sequenced was blood. The gene calls are TRBV6-2 or TRBV6-3 and TRBJ2-4; 10 bases are shared with TRBD1. CDR3 region: CASSWGQGIQYF. In DNA, the CDR3 is TGTGCCAGCAGCTGGGGACAGGGGATTCAGTACTTC.